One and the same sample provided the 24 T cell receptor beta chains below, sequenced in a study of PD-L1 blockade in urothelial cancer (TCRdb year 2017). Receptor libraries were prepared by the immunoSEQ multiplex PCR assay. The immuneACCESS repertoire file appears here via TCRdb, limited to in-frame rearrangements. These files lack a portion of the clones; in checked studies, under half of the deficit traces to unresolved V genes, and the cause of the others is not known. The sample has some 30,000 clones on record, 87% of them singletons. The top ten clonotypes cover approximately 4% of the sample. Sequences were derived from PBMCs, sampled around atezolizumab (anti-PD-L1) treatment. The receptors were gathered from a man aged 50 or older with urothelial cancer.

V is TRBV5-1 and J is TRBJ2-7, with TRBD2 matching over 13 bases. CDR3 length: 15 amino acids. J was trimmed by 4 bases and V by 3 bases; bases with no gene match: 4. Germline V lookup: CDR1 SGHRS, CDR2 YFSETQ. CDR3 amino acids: CASSSGLAGSYEQYF. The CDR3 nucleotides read TGCGCCAGCAGCTCGGGACTAGCGGGGTCTTACGAGCAGTACTTC. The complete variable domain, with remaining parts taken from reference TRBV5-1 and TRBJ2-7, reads KAGVTQTPRYLIKTRGQQVTLSCSPISGHRSVSWYQQTPGQGLQFLFEYFSETQRNKGNFPGRFSGRQFSNSRSEMNVSTLELGDSALYLCASSSGLAGSYEQYFGPGTRLTVT.

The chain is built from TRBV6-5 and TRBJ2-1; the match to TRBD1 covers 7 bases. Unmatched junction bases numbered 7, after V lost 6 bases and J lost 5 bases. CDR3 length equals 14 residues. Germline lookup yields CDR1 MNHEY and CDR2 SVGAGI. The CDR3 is CASRETGQNNEQFF. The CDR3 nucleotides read TGTGCCAGCAGGGAGACAGGGCAGAACAATGAGCAGTTCTTC.

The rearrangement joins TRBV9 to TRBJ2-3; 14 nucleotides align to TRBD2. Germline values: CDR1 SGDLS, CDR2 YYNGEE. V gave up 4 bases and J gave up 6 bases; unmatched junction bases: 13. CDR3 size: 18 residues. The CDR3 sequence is CASSPSTTSGRDLDTQYF. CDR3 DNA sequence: TGTGCCAGCAGCCCCTCAACGACTAGCGGGAGGGATCTGGATACGCAGTATTTT.

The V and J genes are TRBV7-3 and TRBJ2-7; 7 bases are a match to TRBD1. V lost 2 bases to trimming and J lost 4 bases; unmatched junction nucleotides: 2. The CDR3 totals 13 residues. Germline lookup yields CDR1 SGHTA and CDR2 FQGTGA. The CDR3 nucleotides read TGTGCCAGCAGCTTATACAGGGGTTACGAGCAGTACTTC. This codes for CASSLYRGYEQYF.

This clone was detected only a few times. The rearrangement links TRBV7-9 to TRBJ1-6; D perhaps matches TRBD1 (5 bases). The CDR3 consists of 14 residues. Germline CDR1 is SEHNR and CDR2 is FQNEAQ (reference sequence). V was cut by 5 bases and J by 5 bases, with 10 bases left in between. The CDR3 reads CASSHPGNNSPLHF. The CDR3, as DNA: TGTGCCAGCAGCCACCCAGGGAATAATTCACCCCTCCACTTT.

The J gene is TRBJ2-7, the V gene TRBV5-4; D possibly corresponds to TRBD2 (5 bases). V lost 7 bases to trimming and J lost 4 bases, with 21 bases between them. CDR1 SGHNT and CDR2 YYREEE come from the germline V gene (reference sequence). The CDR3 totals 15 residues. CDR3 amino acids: CASGGAGGREYEQYF. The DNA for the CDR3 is TGTGCCAGCGGCGGCGCGGGTGGGAGAGAATACGAGCAGTACTTC. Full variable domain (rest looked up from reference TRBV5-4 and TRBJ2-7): ETGVTQSPTHLIKTRGQQVTLRCSSQSGHNTVSWYQQALGQGPQFIFQYYREEENGRGNFPPRFSGLQFPNYSSELNVNALELDDSALYLCASGGAGGREYEQYFGPGTRLTVT.

CDR3 sequence (DNA): TGCGCCAGCAGCTCGGGATCGGCCACTTACGAGCAGTACTTC. The encoded protein is CASSSGSATYEQYF. This chain links TRBV5-1 with TRBJ2-7; tentatively, D is TRBD2 (5 bases). Trimming left V 3 bases short and J 4 bases short, with 14 bases between. The CDR3 loop spans 14 amino acids. Per the germline V gene, CDR1 is SGHRS and CDR2 is YFSETQ. Based on the CDR3 plus reference TRBV5-1 and TRBJ2-7, the full variable domain is KAGVTQTPRYLIKTRGQQVTLSCSPISGHRSVSWYQQTPGQGLQFLFEYFSETQRNKGNFPGRFSGRQFSNSRSEMNVSTLELGDSALYLCASSSGSATYEQYFGPGTRLTVT.

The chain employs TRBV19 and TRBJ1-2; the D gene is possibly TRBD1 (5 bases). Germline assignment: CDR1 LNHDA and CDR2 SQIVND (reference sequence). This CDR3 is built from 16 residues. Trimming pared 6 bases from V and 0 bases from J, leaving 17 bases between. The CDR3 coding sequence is TGTGCCAGTAGCTGGTGGGGGGACGGGTCTAACTATGGCTACACCTTC. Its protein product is CASSWWGDGSNYGYTF.

The CDR3 reads CASSPPSGQIQETQYF. CDR3 sequence (DNA): TGTGCCAGCTCACCACCCAGCGGCCAGATCCAAGAGACCCAGTACTTC. The chain joins TRBV18 to TRBJ2-5, with D maybe TRBD2 (5 bases). CDR1 is KGHSH, CDR2 LQKENI, per germline. Trimming left V 0 bases short and J 1 base short, with 12 bases between. This CDR3 has 16 amino acids.

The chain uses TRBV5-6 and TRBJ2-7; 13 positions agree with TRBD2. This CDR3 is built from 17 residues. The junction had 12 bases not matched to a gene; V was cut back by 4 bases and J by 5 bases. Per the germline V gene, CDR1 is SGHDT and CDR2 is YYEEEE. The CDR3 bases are TGTGCCAGCAGCCAGGGACTAGCGGGAAGAAGGTCCAACGAGCAGTACTTC. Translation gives CASSQGLAGRRSNEQYF.

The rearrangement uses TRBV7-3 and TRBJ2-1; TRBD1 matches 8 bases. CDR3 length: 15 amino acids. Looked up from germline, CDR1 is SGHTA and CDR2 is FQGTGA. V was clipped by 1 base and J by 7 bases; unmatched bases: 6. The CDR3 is CASSLRGTGGNEQFF. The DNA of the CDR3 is TGTGCCAGCAGCTTAAGAGGGACAGGAGGAAATGAGCAGTTCTTC. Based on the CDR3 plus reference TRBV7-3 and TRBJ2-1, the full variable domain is GAGVSQTPSNKVTEKGKYVELRCDPISGHTALYWYRQSLGQGPEFLIYFQGTGAADDSGLPNDRFFAVRPEGSVSTLKIQRTERGDSAVYLCASSLRGTGGNEQFFGPGTRLTVL.

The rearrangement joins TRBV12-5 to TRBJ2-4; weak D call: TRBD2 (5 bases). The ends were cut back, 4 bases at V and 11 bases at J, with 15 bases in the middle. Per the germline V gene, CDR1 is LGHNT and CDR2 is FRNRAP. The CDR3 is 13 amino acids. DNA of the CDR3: TGTGCTAGTGGTTGGGCCCTAGAGGACTTTCAGTACTTC. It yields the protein CASGWALEDFQYF.

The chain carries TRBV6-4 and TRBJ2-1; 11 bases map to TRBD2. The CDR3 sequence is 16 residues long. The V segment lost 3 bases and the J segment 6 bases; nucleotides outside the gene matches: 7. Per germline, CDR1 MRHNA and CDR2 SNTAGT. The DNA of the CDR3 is TGTGCCAGCAGTGAGGGCCCGGGACTAGCGGCCAATGAGCAGTTCTTC. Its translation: CASSEGPGLAANEQFF.

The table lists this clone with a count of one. The CDR3 DNA sequence: TGTGCCAGCAGCTCTTACAGGGTGGACAACTATGGCTACACCTTC. This sequence encodes CASSSYRVDNYGYTF. The rearrangement uses TRBV5-4 and TRBJ1-2, with D maybe TRBD1 (6 bases). V lost 3 bases, J lost 2 bases, and 14 bases lay in between. Germline loops: CDR1 SGHNT, CDR2 YYREEE (reference sequence). CDR3 length: 15 amino acids.

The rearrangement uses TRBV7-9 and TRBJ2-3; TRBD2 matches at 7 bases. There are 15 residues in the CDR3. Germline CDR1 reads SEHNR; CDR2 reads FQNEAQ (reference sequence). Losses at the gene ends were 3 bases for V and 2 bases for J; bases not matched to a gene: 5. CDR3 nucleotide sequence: TGTGCCAGCAGCTTTAAACGGGAGGTCACAGATACGCAGTATTTT. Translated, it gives CASSFKREVTDTQYF.

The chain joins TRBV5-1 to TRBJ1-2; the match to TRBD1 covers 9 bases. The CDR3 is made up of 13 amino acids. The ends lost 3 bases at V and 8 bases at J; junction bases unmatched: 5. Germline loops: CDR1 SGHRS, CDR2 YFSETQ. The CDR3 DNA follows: TGCGCCAGCAGCTCGGACAGGGGCGAGGGCTACACCTTC. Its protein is CASSSDRGEGYTF.

The CDR3 spells CASRQGLNTEAFF. The DNA of the CDR3 is TGTGCCAGCAGACAGGGTTTGAACACTGAAGCTTTCTTT. This chain joins TRBV27 and TRBJ1-1, with D possibly TRBD1 on 6 matching bases. The CDR3 contains 13 residues. The V gene lost 6 bases and the J gene lost 0 bases, with 8 bases spanning the gap. CDR1 and CDR2 from the germline V gene are MNHEY and SMNVEV (reference sequence).

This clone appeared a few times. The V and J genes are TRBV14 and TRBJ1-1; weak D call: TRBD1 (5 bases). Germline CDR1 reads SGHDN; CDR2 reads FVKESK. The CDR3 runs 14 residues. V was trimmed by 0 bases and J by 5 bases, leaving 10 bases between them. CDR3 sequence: CASSQDLGGTEAFF. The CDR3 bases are TGTGCCAGCAGCCAAGATCTGGGGGGGACTGAAGCTTTCTTT.

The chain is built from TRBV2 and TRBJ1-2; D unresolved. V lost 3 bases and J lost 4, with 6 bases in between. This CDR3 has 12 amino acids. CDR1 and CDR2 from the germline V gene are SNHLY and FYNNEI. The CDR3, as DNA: TGTGCCAGCAGTGAGCGGTCCTATGGCTACACCTTC. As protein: CASSERSYGYTF.

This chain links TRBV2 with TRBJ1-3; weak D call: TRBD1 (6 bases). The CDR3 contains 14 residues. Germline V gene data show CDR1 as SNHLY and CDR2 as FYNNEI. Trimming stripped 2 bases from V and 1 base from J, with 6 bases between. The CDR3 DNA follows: TGTGCCAGCAGTGAACAGGGGTCTGGAAACACCATATATTTT. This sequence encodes CASSEQGSGNTIYF.

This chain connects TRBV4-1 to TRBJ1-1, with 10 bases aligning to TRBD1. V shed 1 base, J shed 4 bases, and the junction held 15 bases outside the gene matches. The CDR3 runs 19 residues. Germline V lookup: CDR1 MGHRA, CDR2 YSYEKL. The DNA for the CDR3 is TGCGCCAGCAGCCAAGTTGGGCGGCGGGACAGGGGCGTGGGCACTGAAGCTTTCTTT. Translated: CASSQVGRRDRGVGTEAFF.

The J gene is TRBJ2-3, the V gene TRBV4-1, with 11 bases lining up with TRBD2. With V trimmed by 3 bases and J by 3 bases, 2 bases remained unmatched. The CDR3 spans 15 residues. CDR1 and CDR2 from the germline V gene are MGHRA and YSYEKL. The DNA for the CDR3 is TGCGCCAGCAGCCAGGGACTAGCGGTAACAGATACGCAGTATTTT. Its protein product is CASSQGLAVTDTQYF.

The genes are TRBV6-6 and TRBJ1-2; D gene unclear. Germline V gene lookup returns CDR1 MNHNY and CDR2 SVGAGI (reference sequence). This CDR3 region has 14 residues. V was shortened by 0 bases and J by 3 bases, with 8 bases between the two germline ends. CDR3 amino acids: CASSYSRGDYGYTF. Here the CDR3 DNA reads TGTGCCAGCAGTTACTCGAGAGGCGACTATGGCTACACCTTC.

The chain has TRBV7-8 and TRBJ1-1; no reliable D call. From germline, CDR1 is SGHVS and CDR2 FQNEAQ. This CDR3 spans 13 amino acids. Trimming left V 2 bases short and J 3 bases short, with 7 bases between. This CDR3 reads CASSLITDTEAFF. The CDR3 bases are TGTGCCAGCAGCTTAATTACGGACACTGAAGCTTTCTTT.